These 16 T cell receptor beta chains originate from one sample sequenced in a study of CD8 T cells in Susac syndrome. RNA totalling about 0.5 to 1 ug underwent reverse transcription with random hexamers. TCRdb reprocessed the immunoSEQ multiplex PCR reads with MiXCR, giving one entry per CDR3 protein. The top ten clones hold more than 0.5% of a sample with under 80,000 distinct CDR3 sequences, approximately 94% of them seen once. Input material: CD4+ T cells from PBMCs. Receptors were obtained from a human donor with Susac syndrome.

This clonotype was picked up one time. V is TRBV20-1 and J is TRBJ1-2; unclear D gene. The CDR3 consists of 13 residues. Germline V gives CDR1 DFQATT, CDR2 SNEGSKA (reference sequence). V lost 0 bases to trimming and J lost 2 bases, with 7 bases between them. For the CDR3, the DNA is TGCAGTGCTAGAGATCTGGGGAACTATGGCTACACCTTC. Translation: CSARDLGNYGYTF.

The chain is built from TRBV20-1 and TRBJ1-1; weak D call: TRBD1 (5 bases). Trimming removed 5 bases from V and 8 bases from J, with 12 bases in between. CDR1 is DFQATT, CDR2 SNEGSKA, per germline (reference sequence). This CDR3 region has 11 residues. CDR3 DNA: TGCAGTGCTCCGGGGCGACGGGAAGCTTTCTTT. As protein: CSAPGRREAFF.

The chain joins TRBV7-8 to TRBJ2-2; D gene unclear. Trimming removed 4 bases from V and 5 bases from J, with 14 bases in between. This CDR3 comprises 15 residues. CDR1 SGHVS and CDR2 FQNEAQ come from the germline V gene. The CDR3 coding sequence is TGTGCCAGCAGCTCCGTCGGGTCCCCGACCGGGGAGCTGTTTTTT. This gives the protein CASSSVGSPTGELFF. Full variable domain (remainder filled in from reference TRBV7-8 and TRBJ2-2): GAGVSQSPRYKVAKRGQDVALRCDPISGHVSLFWYQQALGQGPEFLTYFQNEAQLDKSGLPSDRFFAERPEGSVSTLKIQRTQQEDSAVYLCASSSVGSPTGELFFGEGSRLTVL.

In this sample, this clonotype turned up a few times. This chain connects TRBV18 to TRBJ2-7, with D unresolved. Deletions cut 3 bases from V and 4 bases from J, with 4 bases between. The CDR3 length is 11 residues. Looked up from germline, CDR1 is KGHSH and CDR2 is LQKENI. The chain's CDR3 is CASSPGYEQYF. The CDR3 DNA reads TGTGCCAGCTCACCGGGGTACGAGCAGTACTTC. Together with reference TRBV18 and TRBJ2-7, the CDR3 gives the full variable domain: NAGVMQNPRHLVRRRGQEARLRCSPMKGHSHVYWYRQLPEEGLKFMVYLQKENIIDESGMPKERFSAEFPKEGPSILRIQQVVRGDSAAYFCASSPGYEQYFGPGTRLTVT.

V is TRBV7-2 and J is TRBJ2-7, with 8 bases matching TRBD2. Per the germline V gene, CDR1 is SGHTA and CDR2 is FQGNSA. CDR3 length: 14 amino acids. V trimming: 5 bases; J trimming: 2 bases; junction bases outside the gene matches: 5. CDR3 sequence (DNA): TGTGCCAGCAGCCGCGGGGGGTCTACCTACGAGCAGTACTTC. Protein product: CASSRGGSTYEQYF.

The V and J genes are TRBV3-1 and TRBJ2-2; a possible D gene is TRBD1 (6 bases). Looked up from germline, CDR1 is LGHDT and CDR2 is YNNKEL (reference sequence). Between the trimmed V and J ends, which lost 2 bases and 6 bases, there was a span of 10 bases. CDR3 length: 14 amino acids. The CDR3 sequence is CASSQQQGSGELFF. In DNA form, the CDR3 reads TGTGCCAGCAGCCAACAACAGGGTTCCGGGGAGCTGTTTTTT.

The V call is TRBV7-3, the J call TRBJ2-2, with no clear D. Per germline, CDR1 SGHTA and CDR2 FQGTGA. The CDR3 has 13 amino acids. The V and J ends lost 2 bases and 4 bases respectively, with 5 bases between them. The chain's CDR3 is CASSLLPTGELFF. In nucleotides, the CDR3 is TGTGCCAGCAGCTTACTTCCCACCGGGGAGCTGTTTTTT.

This chain uses TRBV7-2 with TRBJ2-5; D remains unclear. Germline V gene lookup returns CDR1 SGHTA and CDR2 FQGNSA. Trimming took off 3 bases at V and 8 bases at J, with 10 bases between the two ends. The CDR3 loop spans 12 amino acids. The CDR3 nucleotides are TGTGCCAGCAGCTTTCCCCCTAAAACCCAGTACTTC. This translates into CASSFPPKTQYF.

The V gene is TRBV18, the J gene TRBJ2-1; 8 nucleotides align to TRBD1. The germline V gene has CDR1 KGHSH and CDR2 LQKENI. Germline trimming cut 2 bases from V and 6 bases from J; bases unmatched to any gene: 3. This CDR3 has 14 amino acids. The CDR3 reads CASSPNRGVNEQFF. The CDR3 coding sequence is TGTGCCAGCTCACCAAACAGGGGGGTCAATGAGCAGTTCTTC. The variable domain in full, with the rest retrieved from reference TRBV18 and TRBJ2-1, is NAGVMQNPRHLVRRRGQEARLRCSPMKGHSHVYWYRQLPEEGLKFMVYLQKENIIDESGMPKERFSAEFPKEGPSILRIQQVVRGDSAAYFCASSPNRGVNEQFFGPGTRLTVL.

V usage is TRBV4-1 and J usage is TRBJ2-6, with D unclear. V lost 1 base and J lost 0, with 4 bases in between. The CDR3 is 15 residues long. The germline gives CDR1 MGHRA, CDR2 YSYEKL. The CDR3 region has the DNA TGCGCCAGCAGCCAAGGATACTCTGGGGCCAACGTCCTGACTTTC. It encodes CASSQGYSGANVLTF.

The rearrangement joins TRBV20-1 to TRBJ2-5; no clear D gene. Trimming stripped 3 bases from V and 4 bases from J, with 18 bases between. CDR3 length: 15 residues. Germline CDR1 and CDR2: DFQATT and SNEGSKA (reference sequence). CDR3 DNA sequence: TGCAGTGCTAGGGTGCCAGGACGACGAGGAGAGACCCAGTACTTC. Encoded protein: CSARVPGRRGETQYF.

The table lists this clonotype with a count of one. Here the CDR3 DNA reads TGTGCCAGTAGTATAGATCTGCGTAGCAATCAGCCCCAGCATTTT. This sequence encodes CASSIDLRSNQPQHF. This rearrangement joins TRBV19 to TRBJ1-5; no definite D call. V was shortened by 0 bases and J by 0 bases, with 6 bases between the two germline ends. CDR3 length equals 15 residues. Germline lookup yields CDR1 LNHDA and CDR2 SQIVND (reference sequence).

The gene calls are TRBV12-5 and TRBJ2-5; 8 nucleotides agree with TRBD1. V lost 4 bases, J lost 4 bases, and 2 bases stayed unmatched. CDR1 LGHNT and CDR2 FRNRAP come from the germline V gene. The CDR3 is made up of 13 amino acids. CDR3 amino acids: CASGSGQAETQYF. Here the CDR3 DNA reads TGTGCTAGTGGTTCGGGACAGGCAGAGACCCAGTACTTC.

This chain connects TRBV20-1 to TRBJ1-6; 10 nucleotides match TRBD1. Trimming removed 2 bases from V and 9 bases from J; junction bases left unmatched: 13. Germline lookup yields CDR1 DFQATT and CDR2 SNEGSKA (reference sequence). The CDR3 totals 17 residues. The CDR3 spells CSARSGTGDVWGSPLHF. The CDR3 region has the DNA TGCAGTGCTAGATCCGGGACAGGGGACGTGTGGGGTTCACCCCTCCACTTT.

This rearrangement joins TRBV28 to TRBJ2-1; possibly TRBD2 for D (5 bases). Per germline, CDR1 MDHEN and CDR2 SYDVKM. The CDR3 spans 16 residues. Trimming stripped 6 bases from V and 5 bases from J, with 20 bases between. CDR3 protein: CASSPSGVSIHNEQFF. For the CDR3, the DNA is TGTGCCAGCAGCCCCAGCGGAGTATCTATCCACAATGAGCAGTTCTTC.

This clonotype showed up just once. The chain combines TRBV27 with TRBJ1-1, with D unclear. Trimming took off 5 bases at V and 5 bases at J, with 12 bases between the two ends. The CDR3 spans 13 residues. Germline CDR1 reads MNHEY; CDR2 reads SMNVEV (reference sequence). DNA of the CDR3: TGTGCCAGCAGTGGCTCACCCCCAACTGAAGCTTTCTTT. It yields the protein CASSGSPPTEAFF.